This TCR beta chain appears in the sequencing data of a study of graft-versus-host responses after intestinal transplantation. TCRdb's table, derived via immunoSEQ multiplex PCR, lists solely in-frame clones and lacks some. Here the sample spans roughly 81,000 clones, around 80% being singletons. In regard to this clone: Its antigen remains unknown.

The source of this sequence is a human donor who received an intestinal transplant. Source: unstimulated CD4+ T cells sorted from spleen or lymph node cells, taken before intestinal transplant.

The CDR3 sequence is CASRIGFDSYEQYF. CDR3 in DNA: TGTGCCAGCAGAATAGGGTTCGACAGCTACGAGCAGTACTTC. The J gene is TRBJ2-7, the V gene TRBV28, with D possibly being TRBD1 (5 bases). V dropped 6 bases and J dropped 3 bases, with 15 bases sitting between them. The CDR3 loop spans 14 amino acids. Per the germline V gene, CDR1 is MDHEN and CDR2 is SYDVKM.